These 6 T cell receptor beta chains were all obtained from the same sample, sequenced in a study of graft-versus-host responses after intestinal transplantation. Measured with immunoSEQ multiplex PCR; TCRdb has only the in-frame clones, and not every one. The sample shows roughly 99,000 clones, 86% of them seen only once. The sample was PBMCs, taken 255 days after intestinal transplant. The receptors come from a human patient who received an intestinal transplant, so some T cells may come from the graft donor.

This rearrangement joins TRBV28 to TRBJ2-1; TRBD2 aligns across 8 bases. The V gene's germline CDR1 is MDHEN and CDR2 SYDVKM. J lost 9 bases, V lost 1 base, and 8 bases had no gene match. This CDR3 is 15 amino acids long. In DNA, the CDR3 is TGTGCCAGCAGTTTATTGCGGGGGGCGTTCAGTGAGCAGTTCTTC. Protein product: CASSLLRGAFSEQFF. Full variable domain (outside the CDR3, taken from reference TRBV28 and TRBJ2-1): DVKVTQSSRYLVKRTGEKVFLECVQDMDHENMFWYRQDPGLGLRLIYFSYDVKMKEKGDIPEGYSVSREKKERFSLILESASTNQTSMYLCASSLLRGAFSEQFFGPGTRLTVL.

The chain links TRBV14 to TRBJ2-4; D might be TRBD2 (5 bases). V was shortened by 0 bases and J by 8 bases, with 11 bases between the two germline ends. CDR1 is SGHDN and CDR2 is FVKESK in the germline V gene. The CDR3 contains 14 residues. CDR3 region: CASSQDPGDDIQYF. The CDR3 bases are TGTGCCAGCAGCCAAGACCCCGGGGATGACATTCAGTACTTC.

This chain links TRBV6-1 with TRBJ1-1, with TRBD1 matching over 7 bases. CDR3 size: 13 residues. Germline values: CDR1 MNHNS, CDR2 SASEGT. After removal of 6 bases from V and 3 bases from J, the junction contained 4 bases not matched to a gene. The CDR3 spells CASRETGDTEAFF. CDR3 coding DNA: TGTGCCAGCAGAGAAACAGGGGACACTGAAGCTTTCTTT.

This chain's CDR3 is CASSFWPSGNTGELFF. CDR3 nucleotides: TGTGCCAGCAGTTTTTGGCCTAGCGGGAACACCGGGGAGCTGTTTTTT. The chain has TRBV28 and TRBJ2-2, with 7 bases matching TRBD2. The germline CDR1 and CDR2 sequences are MDHEN and SYDVKM. This CDR3 region has 16 residues. The J segment lost 1 base and the V segment lost 3 bases, leaving 5 bases of the junction unmatched.

J is TRBJ2-7 and V is TRBV6-5; the D is unclear. Trimming stripped 2 bases from V and 7 bases from J, with 12 bases between. The CDR3 spans 13 residues. Germline lookup yields CDR1 MNHEY and CDR2 SVGAGI. The DNA of the CDR3 is TGTGCCAGCAGTTACACGCCTGCTGGGGAGCAGTACGTC. As protein: CASSYTPAGEQYV.

The CDR3 DNA follows: TGTGCCTGGAGTGTACAGGTGAAGGGGGGCTACACCTTC. The encoded protein is CAWSVQVKGGYTF. This chain connects TRBV30 to TRBJ1-2; perhaps TRBD1 as D (5 bases). In germline, CDR1 is GTSNPN, CDR2 SVGIG (reference sequence). Trimming removed 0 bases at V and 8 bases at J, with 13 bases between. The CDR3 length is 13 residues.